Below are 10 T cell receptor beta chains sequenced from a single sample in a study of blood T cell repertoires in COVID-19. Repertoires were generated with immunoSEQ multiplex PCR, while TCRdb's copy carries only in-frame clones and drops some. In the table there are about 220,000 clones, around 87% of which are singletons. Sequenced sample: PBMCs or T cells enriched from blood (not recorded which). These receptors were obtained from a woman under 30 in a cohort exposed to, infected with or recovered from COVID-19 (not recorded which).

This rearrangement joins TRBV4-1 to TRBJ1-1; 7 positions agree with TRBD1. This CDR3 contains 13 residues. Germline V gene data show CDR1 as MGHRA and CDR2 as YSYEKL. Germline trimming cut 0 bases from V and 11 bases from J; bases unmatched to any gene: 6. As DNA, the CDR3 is TGCGCCAGCAGCCAAGATAATAGGGGGCTGGCTTTCTTT. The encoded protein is CASSQDNRGLAFF.

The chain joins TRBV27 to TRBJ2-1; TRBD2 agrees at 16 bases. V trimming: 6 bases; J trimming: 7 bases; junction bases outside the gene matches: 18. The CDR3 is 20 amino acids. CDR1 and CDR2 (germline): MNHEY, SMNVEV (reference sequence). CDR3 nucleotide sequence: TGTGCCAGCAGGTGGACGGGACTAGCGGGAGGGCCTAGTAGAGCAAATGAGCAGTTCTTC. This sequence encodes CASRWTGLAGGPSRANEQFF.

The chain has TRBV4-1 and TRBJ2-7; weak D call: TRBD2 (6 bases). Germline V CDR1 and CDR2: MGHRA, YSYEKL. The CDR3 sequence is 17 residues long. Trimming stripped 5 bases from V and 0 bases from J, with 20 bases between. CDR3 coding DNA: TGCGCCAGCAGCGTCACGGGTGAGGCGGGAAGCTCCTACGAGCAGTACTTC. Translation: CASSVTGEAGSSYEQYF.

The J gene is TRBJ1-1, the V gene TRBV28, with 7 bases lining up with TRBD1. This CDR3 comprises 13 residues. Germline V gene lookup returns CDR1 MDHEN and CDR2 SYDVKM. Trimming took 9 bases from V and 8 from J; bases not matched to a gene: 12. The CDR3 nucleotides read TGTGCCAGTTCGACAGGGAGGTTTATGGAAGCTTTCTTT. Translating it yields CASSTGRFMEAFF.

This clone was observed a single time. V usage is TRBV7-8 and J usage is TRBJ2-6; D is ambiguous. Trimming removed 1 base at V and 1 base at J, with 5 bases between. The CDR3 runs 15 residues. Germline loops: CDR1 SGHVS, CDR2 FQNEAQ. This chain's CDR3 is CASSLGASGANVLTF. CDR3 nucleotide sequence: TGTGCCAGCAGCTTAGGGGCATCTGGGGCCAACGTCCTGACTTTC.

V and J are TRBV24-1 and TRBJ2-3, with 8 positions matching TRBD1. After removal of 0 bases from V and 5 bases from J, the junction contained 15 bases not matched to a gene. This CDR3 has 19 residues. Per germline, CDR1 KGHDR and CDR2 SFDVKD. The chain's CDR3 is CATSDLQVPEQGAKDTQYF. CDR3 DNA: TGTGCCACCAGTGATTTGCAAGTTCCAGAGCAGGGGGCTAAAGATACGCAGTATTTT.

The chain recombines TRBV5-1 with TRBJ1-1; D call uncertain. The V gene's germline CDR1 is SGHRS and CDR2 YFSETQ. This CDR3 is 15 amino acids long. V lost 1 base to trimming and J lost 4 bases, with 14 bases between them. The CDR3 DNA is TGCGCCAGCAGCTTGAAGCTCCGTGCGGTCACTGAAGCTTTCTTT. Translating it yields CASSLKLRAVTEAFF.

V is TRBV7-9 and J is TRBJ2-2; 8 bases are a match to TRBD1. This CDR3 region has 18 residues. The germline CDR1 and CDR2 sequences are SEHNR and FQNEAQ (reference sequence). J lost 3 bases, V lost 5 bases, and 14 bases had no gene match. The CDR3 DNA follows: TGTGCCAGCAGCGCCTCTCCCAGGACAGGGCGCGACACCGGGGAGCTGTTTTTT. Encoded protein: CASSASPRTGRDTGELFF.

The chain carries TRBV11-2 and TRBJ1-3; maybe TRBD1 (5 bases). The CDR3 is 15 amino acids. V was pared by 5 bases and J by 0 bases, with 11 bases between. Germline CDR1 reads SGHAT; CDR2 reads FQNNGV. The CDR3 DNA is TGTGCCAGCAGCCCCGGGGGGATCTCTGGAAACACCATATATTTT. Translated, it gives CASSPGGISGNTIYF.

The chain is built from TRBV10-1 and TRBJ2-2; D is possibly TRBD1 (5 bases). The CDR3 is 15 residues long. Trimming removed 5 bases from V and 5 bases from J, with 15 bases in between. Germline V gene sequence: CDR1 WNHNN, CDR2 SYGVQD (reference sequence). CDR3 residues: CASSSRQGGTGELFF. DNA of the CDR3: TGCGCCAGCAGTAGTCGCCAGGGTGGAACCGGGGAGCTGTTTTTT.